A single sample gave rise to the 21 T cell receptor beta chains below, sequenced in a study of blood T cell repertoires in COVID-19. Measured with immunoSEQ multiplex PCR; TCRdb has only the in-frame clones, and not every one. The sample includes 54,000 or so clones, roughly 87% seen only once; the top ten take 7.8%. Specimen: peripheral blood. These TCRs come from a man aged 45-65 years with active COVID-19.

The chain links TRBV11-1 to TRBJ2-7; 14 bases line up with TRBD2. CDR1 is SGHAT, CDR2 FQDESV, per germline (reference sequence). Unmatched junction bases numbered 1, after V lost 4 bases and J lost 2 bases. The CDR3 covers 15 residues. The CDR3: CASSWTSGRTYEQYF. The DNA for the CDR3 is TGTGCCAGCAGCTGGACTAGCGGGAGGACCTACGAGCAGTACTTC.

The V gene is TRBV14, the J gene TRBJ1-1; D not certain. The germline V and J ends were trimmed by 1 base and 11 bases, with 8 bases remaining between them. Per germline, CDR1 SGHDN and CDR2 FVKESK. The CDR3 consists of 11 residues. CDR3 coding DNA: TGTGCCAGCAGCCAAGGCCCTCGGGCTTTCTTT. This encodes CASSQGPRAFF.

The gene calls are TRBV27 and TRBJ2-1, with 7 bases identical to TRBD2. The V gene end was trimmed by 7 bases and the J gene end by 6 bases; junction bases not matched to a gene: 9. The CDR3 is 14 residues long. CDR1 and CDR2 (germline): MNHEY, SMNVEV (reference sequence). The CDR3 is CASTATSSFNEQFF. CDR3 sequence (DNA): TGTGCCAGCACCGCGACTAGCTCATTCAATGAGCAGTTCTTC.

This rearrangement joins TRBV6-1 to TRBJ2-3; TRBD2 agrees at 12 bases. This CDR3 contains 13 residues. V was pared by 11 bases and J by 6 bases, with 6 bases of the junction left unmatched. CDR1 and CDR2 from the germline V gene are MNHNS and SASEGT. The CDR3 DNA follows: TGTGCCTGCTGGACTAGCGGGAAGGATACGCAGTATTTT. This translates into CACWTSGKDTQYF.

This clone is labeled as hyperexpanded (1% or more). The chain is built from TRBV4-3 and TRBJ1-2, with D unclear. Germline CDR1 LGHNA, CDR2 YSLEER. Trimming took off 0 bases at V and 4 bases at J, with 12 bases between the two ends. There are 15 residues in the CDR3. The chain's CDR3 is CASSQEEGRVYGYTF. DNA of the CDR3: TGCGCCAGCAGCCAAGAGGAGGGTAGGGTCTATGGCTACACCTTC.

V is TRBV24-1 and J is TRBJ2-5; 7 bases are shared with TRBD1. The J segment lost 1 base and the V segment lost 9 bases, leaving 13 bases of the junction unmatched. CDR1 is KGHDR and CDR2 is SFDVKD in the germline V gene. The CDR3 is made up of 16 amino acids. The CDR3 DNA reads as TGTGCCACCTCCCAAGACAGGGTAACCCTCCAAGAGACCCAGTACTTC. It yields the protein CATSQDRVTLQETQYF.

The genes are TRBV7-8 and TRBJ1-1, with a possible D match to TRBD1 (6 bases). CDR1 is SGHVS and CDR2 is FQNEAQ in the germline V gene. V gave up 6 bases and J gave up 5 bases, with 19 bases separating them. The CDR3 runs 15 residues. The CDR3 region has the DNA TGTGCCAGCAGAGAAACGAACAGGGTAAAAACTGAAGCTTTCTTT. This encodes CASRETNRVKTEAFF.

The V and J genes are TRBV7-2 and TRBJ1-2; D may be TRBD1 (5 bases). The CDR3 loop spans 13 amino acids. Germline lookup yields CDR1 SGHTA and CDR2 FQGNSA. V shed 5 bases and J shed 2 bases, with 9 bases lying between them. CDR3 residues: CASSLQVNYGYTF. The CDR3 coding sequence is TGTGCCAGCAGCCTACAGGTCAACTATGGCTACACCTTC.

V usage is TRBV11-2 and J usage is TRBJ2-7; 7 positions agree with TRBD1. The V gene's germline CDR1 is SGHAT and CDR2 FQNNGV. The CDR3 has 15 residues. V trimming: 2 bases; J trimming: 0 bases; junction bases outside the gene matches: 4. For the CDR3, the DNA is TGTGCCAGCAGCTTAAACAGGGGCAGCTCCTACGAGCAGTACTTC. Protein: CASSLNRGSSYEQYF. Full variable domain (rest looked up from reference TRBV11-2 and TRBJ2-7): EAGVAQSPRYKIIEKRQSVAFWCNPISGHATLYWYQQILGQGPKLLIQFQNNGVVDDSQLPKDRFSAERLKGVDSTLKIQPAKLEDSAVYLCASSLNRGSSYEQYFGPGTRLTVT.

This sequence joins TRBV30 and TRBJ2-5; 8 bases are shared with TRBD2. Per germline, CDR1 GTSNPN and CDR2 SVGIG (reference sequence). Trimming at V came to 1 base and at J to 5 bases, leaving 15 bases not matched to a gene. The CDR3 runs 17 residues. The CDR3 nucleotides read TGTGCCTGGAGTGAAATCGGCGGGGGGCCTGGCCGGGAGACCCAGTACTTC. Its translation: CAWSEIGGGPGRETQYF.

This chain joins TRBV6-5 and TRBJ2-4; TRBD2 is a possible D gene (5 bases). The CDR3 length is 13 residues. Per the germline V gene, CDR1 is MNHEY and CDR2 is SVGAGI. V was pared by 2 bases and J by 8 bases, with 10 bases between. The CDR3 is CASSYLFGDIQYF. In DNA, the CDR3 is TGTGCCAGCAGTTACCTCTTCGGGGACATTCAGTACTTC.

CDR3 coding DNA: TGTGCCAGCAGCCAAGGGGGGGCGCCTGGGGCCAACGTCCTGACTTTC. Translating gives CASSQGGAPGANVLTF. This chain joins TRBV7-8 and TRBJ2-6, with D maybe TRBD2 (7 bases). V lost 5 bases and J lost 2, with 13 bases in between. Germline-derived CDR1 and CDR2 are SGHVS and FQNEAQ. The CDR3 runs to 16 residues.

The rearrangement joins TRBV18 to TRBJ2-4; 9 nucleotides line up with TRBD1. The germline CDR1 and CDR2 sequences are KGHSH and LQKENI. CDR3 size: 17 residues. Trimming removed 5 bases from V and 0 bases from J; junction bases left unmatched: 8. The CDR3 DNA reads as TGTGCCAGCTCAGAGGGACAGGGTTCGATAGCCAAAAACATTCAGTACTTC. It translates to CASSEGQGSIAKNIQYF.

The table lists this clone with a few counts. The chain links TRBV5-1 to TRBJ2-2, with D possibly matching TRBD1 (5 bases). The V gene lost 4 bases and the J gene lost 6 bases, with 13 bases spanning the gap. The CDR3 is made up of 14 amino acids. Germline CDR1 and CDR2: SGHRS and YFSETQ. Here the CDR3 DNA reads TGCGCCAGCAGCCAGGGTTTGAGCGCCGGGGAGCTGTTTTTT. Encoded protein: CASSQGLSAGELFF.

V is TRBV9 and J is TRBJ2-7, with 8 nucleotides matching TRBD1. The CDR3 covers 13 residues. With V trimmed by 4 bases and J by 7 bases, 7 bases remained unmatched. Germline V gene data show CDR1 as SGDLS and CDR2 as YYNGEE. The CDR3 region is CASSRNRDREQYF. CDR3 sequence (DNA): TGTGCCAGCAGCCGAAACCGGGACAGGGAGCAGTACTTC.

V is TRBV7-6 and J is TRBJ1-5; D may be TRBD1 (6 bases). This CDR3 comprises 13 residues. V gave up 5 bases and J gave up 5 bases, with 10 bases separating them. Germline V CDR1 and CDR2: SGHVS, FNYEAQ. CDR3 loop: CASSVRQDQPQHF. The DNA for the CDR3 is TGTGCCAGCAGCGTACGACAGGATCAGCCCCAGCATTTT.

This clone was observed once. The CDR3 here is CASSEYSSHPFF. CDR3 DNA: TGTGCCAGCAGTGAATATAGCAGCCACCCGTTCTTC. The V gene is TRBV6-1, the J gene TRBJ2-1; D is uncertain. Per the germline V gene, CDR1 is MNHNS and CDR2 is SASEGT. The CDR3 is 12 amino acids. The V end was cut by 2 bases, the J end by 15 bases, with 14 bases between.

This chain uses TRBV6-5 with TRBJ2-7; no firm D call. The ends were cut back, 5 bases at V and 1 base at J, with 6 bases in the middle. CDR1 is MNHEY, CDR2 SVGAGI, per germline. The CDR3 is made up of 12 amino acids. The CDR3 protein is CASSPLSYEQYF. In nucleotides, the CDR3 is TGTGCCAGCAGTCCCTTATCCTACGAGCAGTACTTC.

J is TRBJ2-7 and V is TRBV4-1, with 13 bases fitting TRBD2. CDR1 is MGHRA, CDR2 YSYEKL, per germline. This CDR3 comprises 17 residues. The trim removed 4 bases at V and 2 bases at J, leaving 8 bases unmatched. In nucleotides, the CDR3 is TGCGCCAGCAGCCCTGGGAGTGGGACTAGCGGGGCCTACGAGCAGTACTTC. It yields the protein CASSPGSGTSGAYEQYF.

The V gene is TRBV4-1, the J gene TRBJ2-3, with TRBD1 matching over 8 bases. Germline V CDR1 and CDR2: MGHRA, YSYEKL. J lost 7 bases, V lost 3 bases, and 15 bases had no gene match. The CDR3 length is 17 residues. The CDR3 bases are TGCGCCAGCAGCCAGGCGGGGCAGGGGGCTTTTGGATATACGCAGTATTTT. Protein product: CASSQAGQGAFGYTQYF.

The chain recombines TRBV6-5 with TRBJ1-3; TRBD1 matches 10 bases. From germline, CDR1 is MNHEY and CDR2 SVGAGI. Trimming removed 6 bases from V and 2 bases from J; junction bases left unmatched: 4. The CDR3 runs to 15 residues. The CDR3 protein is CASRPGTGAGNTIYF. CDR3 nucleotide sequence: TGTGCCAGCAGACCCGGGACAGGGGCTGGAAACACCATATATTTT.